The clone carrying this T cell receptor (beta chain) came up a few times. Trimming took 4 bases from V and 6 from J; bases not matched to a gene: 10. The V gene's germline CDR1 is SGDLS and CDR2 YYNGEE. This CDR3 is 15 amino acids long. In the source study's methods: How many nucleated cells were present was estimated from reference gene primer amplification. Produced via immunoSEQ multiplex PCR; TCRdb's table is partial and in-frame only. Clonal size and the V and J genes are those of that table, whereas D and trimming came from the DNA. The repertoire consists of 150,000 or so clones, with roughly 88% occurring once and the leading ten covering about 1.2%. The source of the sample is a study of blood T cell repertoires in COVID-19. The overall study: The samples span acute and convalescent COVID-19 from the United States, Italy and Spain.

Sample: peripheral blood. The rearrangement joins TRBV9 to TRBJ1-2; 9 bases are a match to TRBD1. The origin of this receptor is a man in his 60s who had recovered from COVID-19. The CDR3 DNA reads as TGTGCCAGCAGCCGAACGGGACAGGGTATCAATGGCTACACCTTC. As protein: CASSRTGQGINGYTF.